This T cell receptor (beta chain) was obtained from a study of neoadjuvant nivolumab and ipilimumab in lung cancer. Background on the study: Nivolumab 3 mg/kg was given days 1, 15 and 29, plus ipilimumab 1 mg/kg day 1 in combination.

Profiling relied on immunoSEQ multiplex PCR, and the TCRdb table lists in-frame clones only, not all of them. The sample holds about 3,000 clones; more than 70% are singletons and the top ten take about 2%. As to this clone: As yet, its antigen is unknown.

Overall study results and limits: Compared with tumor-adjacent uninvolved lung, resected tumors showed greater richness and clonality. From pretherapy to surgery, tumor richness and clonality rose with dual therapy. A small number of samples were TCR sequenced.

The CDR3 loop spans 19 amino acids. V was clipped by 2 bases and J by 4 bases, with 23 bases between them. Germline V gene data show CDR1 as SGHTA and CDR2 as FQGTGA. The receptor was isolated from an adult with non-small cell lung cancer. The source was tumor tissue, collected after neoadjuvant nivolumab, alone or with ipilimumab, at or shortly before surgery. V and J are TRBV7-3 and TRBJ2-2; D could derive from TRBD1 or TRBD2 (6 bases each). The CDR3 protein is CASSLFTGRIYSGTGELFF. The CDR3 DNA reads TGTGCCAGCAGCTTATTTACAGGGAGGATTTATTCAGGCACCGGGGAGCTGTTTTTT.